The clone carrying this T cell receptor (beta chain) was detected only once. This sample was included in a study of blood T cell repertoires in COVID-19. This CDR3 spans 14 amino acids. The ends were cut back, 0 bases at V and 5 bases at J, with 11 bases in the middle. CDR1 and CDR2 from the germline V gene are SGDLS and YYNGEE. Clinical histories supplied by participants themselves formed the basis of cohort assignment. Exposed enrollees encountered a COVID-19 case at some point within 2 weeks before study entry. In the source study's methods: Reference gene primer amplification yielded estimated nucleated cell counts. TCRdb's copy holds only in-frame clones and misses some; the assay was immunoSEQ multiplex PCR. Clonal size and the V and J genes are those of that table, whereas D and trimming came from the DNA. The sample has 250,000 or so clones; 88% are singletons.

The chain couples TRBV9 to TRBJ1-2, with D unclear. This TCR came from a young woman who had been exposed to COVID-19. The sequenced sample consisted of PBMCs or T cells enriched from blood (not recorded which). The CDR3 nucleotides are TGTGCCAGCAGCGTAGGCGAGGCGGCTTATGGCTACACCTTC. Protein: CASSVGEAAYGYTF.